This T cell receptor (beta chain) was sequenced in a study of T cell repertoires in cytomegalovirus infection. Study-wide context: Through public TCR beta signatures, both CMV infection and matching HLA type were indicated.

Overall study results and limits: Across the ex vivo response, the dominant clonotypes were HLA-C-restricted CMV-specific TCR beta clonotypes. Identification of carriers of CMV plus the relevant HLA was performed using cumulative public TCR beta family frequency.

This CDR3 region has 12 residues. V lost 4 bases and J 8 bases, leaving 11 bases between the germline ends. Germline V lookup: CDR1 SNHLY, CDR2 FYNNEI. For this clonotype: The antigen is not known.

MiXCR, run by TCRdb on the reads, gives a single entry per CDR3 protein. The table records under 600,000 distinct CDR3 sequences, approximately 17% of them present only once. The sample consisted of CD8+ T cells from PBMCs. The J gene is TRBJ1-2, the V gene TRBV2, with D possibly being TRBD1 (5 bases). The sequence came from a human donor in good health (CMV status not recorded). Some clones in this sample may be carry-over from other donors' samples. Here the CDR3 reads CASSGKGNGYTF. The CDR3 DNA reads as TGTGCCAGCAGTGGGAAGGGGAACGGCTACACCTTC.